This entry concerns a single T cell receptor (beta chain). This sample was taken from a study of blood T cell repertoires in COVID-19. Background on the study: Sources were T cells, B-cell-depleted T cells, or PBMCs; the material itself was cDNA or gDNA.

The length of the CDR3 is 17 residues. Germline loops: CDR1 LNHNV, CDR2 YYDKDF (reference sequence). V shed 3 bases and J shed 1 base, with 16 bases lying between them. As processed by the authors: How many nucleated cells were present was estimated from reference gene primer amplification. Libraries were prepared by immunoSEQ multiplex PCR; TCRdb keeps only in-frame clonotypes and omits some of them. The V and J calls and clone size were taken over from that table, and D and trimming were inferred from the DNA. The table records over 15,000 clones, approximately 86% of them present only once. The sequencing sample was made of peripheral blood. The sequence derives from a human donor in a cohort sampled during active COVID-19. The donor label of this sample is uncertain. The chain joins TRBV15 to TRBJ2-1; TRBD2 is a possible D gene (6 bases). The CDR3 loop is CATSRWRGSGSYNEQFF. Written as DNA, the CDR3 is TGTGCCACCAGCAGGTGGAGGGGTTCTGGGTCCTACAATGAGCAGTTCTTC.